This T cell receptor (beta chain) was identified in a study of cytomegalovirus exposure and HLA in healthy donors. Study in general: The 110 million or so unique TCR beta sequences, from around 200 million T cells, were found by an earlier analysis.

The study ran its PCR with 60 Vbeta and 13 Jbeta primers. The data were produced by immunoSEQ multiplex PCR, yet TCRdb's version contains in-frame clones alone and is incomplete. The data contain approximately 100,000 clones, roughly 66% of them singletons. Overall study results and limits: The authors confirmed in vitro that three CMV-associated chains were specific for CMV antigens.

On this clone itself: Its antigen is still unknown.

The V and J ends lost 4 bases and 6 bases, in that order; junction bases with no gene match: 10. This CDR3 is 15 amino acids long. Germline V CDR1 and CDR2: MNHNS, SASEGT. The sequencing input was PBMCs. This clonotype was sampled from a woman aged 45 to 65 in good health and CMV-seronegative. This sequence joins TRBV6-1 and TRBJ2-3; 7 bases line up with TRBD2. CDR3 amino acids: CASSVLAGEKDTQYF. CDR3 bases: TGTGCCAGCAGTGTTCTCGCGGGAGAAAAGGATACGCAGTATTTT.